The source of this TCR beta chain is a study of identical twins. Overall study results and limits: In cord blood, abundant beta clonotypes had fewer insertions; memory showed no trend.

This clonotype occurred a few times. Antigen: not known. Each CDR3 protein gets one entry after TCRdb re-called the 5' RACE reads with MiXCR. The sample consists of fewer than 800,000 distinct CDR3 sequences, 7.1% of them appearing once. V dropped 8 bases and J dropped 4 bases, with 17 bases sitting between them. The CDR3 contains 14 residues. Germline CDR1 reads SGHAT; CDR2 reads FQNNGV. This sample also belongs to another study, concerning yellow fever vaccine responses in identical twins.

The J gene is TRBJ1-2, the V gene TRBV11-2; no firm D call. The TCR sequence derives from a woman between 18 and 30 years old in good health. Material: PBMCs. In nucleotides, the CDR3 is TGTGCCAGCGACCTGGGCGGCATGGCCTATGGCTACACCTTC. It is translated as CASDLGGMAYGYTF.